A single sample gave rise to the 2 T cell receptor beta chains below, sequenced in a study of shared clonotypes between healthy human individuals (dated by TCRdb to 2018 to 2021). CD8 naive samples were CD45RO-negative cells positively selected for CCR7, giving a CD45RA+CCR7+ population that excluded TemRA cells. To prepare the library, the immunoSEQ multiplex PCR assay was applied. TCRdb re-hosts the immuneACCESS table, in-frame sequences only. Its copies lack some clones; in the studies checked, an unresolved V gene accounts for under half of them, and the cause for the rest is not known. The sample contains hundreds of thousands of clones, about 96% of them found a single time. The top ten clones comprise 0.11% of the sample. The sequenced sample was naive CD8+ T cells sorted from blood. The intended sense of this specimen's cell subset or site label: CD45RA+CCR7+. The receptors derive from a woman aged 25 to 39 in good health.

The V call is TRBV28, the J call TRBJ2-2; tentative D call: TRBD1 (6 bases). The germline CDR1 and CDR2 sequences are MDHEN and SYDVKM. Deletions cut 10 bases from V and 0 bases from J, with 18 bases between. CDR3 size: 16 residues. This chain's CDR3 is CATTDSQSPNTGELFF. The DNA for the CDR3 is TGTGCCACCACGGACAGCCAATCCCCGAACACCGGGGAGCTGTTTTTT.

The CDR3 protein is CASSLGPTGKYNYGYTF. Here the CDR3 DNA reads TGTGCCAGCAGCTTGGGGCCGACAGGGAAGTACAACTATGGCTACACCTTC. This sequence joins TRBV7-6 and TRBJ1-2, with 7 bases aligning to TRBD1. CDR1 is SGHVS, CDR2 FNYEAQ, per germline. The CDR3 spans 17 residues. The J segment lost 2 bases and the V segment lost 3 bases, leaving 12 bases of the junction unmatched.